The 25 T cell receptor beta chains below come from one sample, sequenced in a study of PD-L1 blockade in urothelial cancer. Described time point: pretreatment peripheral blood. The repertoire was sequenced with immunoSEQ multiplex PCR; TCRdb's copy has only in-frame clones and lacks some. There are approximately 48,000 clones in the sample; approximately 90% occur only once, and roughly 15% lies in the top ten. The sample in question was PBMCs, obtained around atezolizumab (anti-PD-L1) treatment. All receptors derive from a woman in her fifties or sixties with urothelial cancer.

The V gene is TRBV2, the J gene TRBJ1-4; possibly TRBD1 for D (6 bases). The V end was cut by 7 bases, the J end by 8 bases, with 11 bases between. This CDR3 region has 12 residues. Germline CDR1 is SNHLY and CDR2 is FYNNEI. The CDR3 region is CASTRGGEKLFF. In DNA form, the CDR3 reads TGTGCCAGCACCAGGGGAGGGGAAAAACTGTTTTTT.

The gene calls are TRBV7-6 and TRBJ1-5, with D maybe TRBD1 (5 bases). Germline loops: CDR1 SGHVS, CDR2 FNYEAQ. V lost 5 bases, J lost 0 bases, and 8 bases lay in between. The CDR3 totals 14 residues. The CDR3 sequence: CASSLQDSNQPQHF. The CDR3, as DNA: TGTGCCAGCAGCCTACAGGATAGCAATCAGCCCCAGCATTTT.

J is TRBJ2-5 and V is TRBV19; TRBD2 aligns across 13 bases. Looked up from germline, CDR1 is LNHDA and CDR2 is SQIVND (reference sequence). The CDR3 totals 18 residues. Trimming took 7 bases from V and 3 from J; bases not matched to a gene: 14. CDR3 loop: CASTPALAGGPSEETQYF. The CDR3 region has the DNA TGTGCCAGTACCCCCGCACTAGCGGGGGGGCCTTCGGAAGAGACCCAGTACTTC.

The V call is TRBV9, the J call TRBJ2-3, with D tentatively TRBD2 (6 bases). Germline lookup yields CDR1 SGDLS and CDR2 YYNGEE. V was pared by 0 bases and J by 2 bases, with 13 bases between. The CDR3 length is 16 residues. This CDR3 is CASSVGRGSLTDTQYF. The CDR3 nucleotides are TGTGCCAGCAGCGTAGGTCGGGGGTCCCTCACAGATACGCAGTATTTT.

This chain connects TRBV6-6 to TRBJ1-5, with TRBD1 as a possible D gene (5 bases). This CDR3 has 15 residues. Germline CDR1 MNHNY, CDR2 SVGAGI (reference sequence). Trimming left V 6 bases short and J 6 bases short, with 18 bases between. The CDR3 here is CASSRGVREGQPQHF. The CDR3 DNA reads TGTGCCAGCAGCCGGGGGGTGAGGGAGGGTCAGCCCCAGCATTTT.

The CDR3 region is CASSLGGGHSNQPQHF. CDR3 nucleotide sequence: TGTGCCAGCAGCCTGGGGGGGGGCCATAGCAATCAGCCCCAGCATTTT. The chain recombines TRBV27 with TRBJ1-5; tentatively, D is TRBD1 (6 bases). The V end lost 6 bases, the J end lost 0 bases, and 15 bases lay between the germline ends. This CDR3 is 16 amino acids long. Germline V lookup: CDR1 MNHEY, CDR2 SMNVEV (reference sequence).

This sequence joins TRBV28 and TRBJ1-1, with 7 bases fitting TRBD1. The germline CDR1 and CDR2 sequences are MDHEN and SYDVKM. V was pared by 5 bases and J by 0 bases, with 9 bases of the junction left unmatched. CDR3 length: 16 amino acids. The CDR3 DNA follows: TGTGCCAGCAGTCTCCGGGACAGACTAATGAACACTGAAGCTTTCTTT. Translating it yields CASSLRDRLMNTEAFF.

This chain connects TRBV6-5 to TRBJ2-1; D gene uncertain. V was shortened by 5 bases and J by 10 bases, with 9 bases between the two germline ends. This CDR3 spans 11 amino acids. Germline values: CDR1 MNHEY, CDR2 SVGAGI. CDR3 protein: CASSNAGEQFF. CDR3 DNA: TGTGCCAGCAGTAACGCAGGCGAGCAGTTCTTC.

The chain carries TRBV28 and TRBJ2-1, with 8 nucleotides matching TRBD1. Germline values: CDR1 MDHEN, CDR2 SYDVKM. This CDR3 comprises 16 residues. V gave up 6 bases and J gave up 4 bases; unmatched junction bases: 11. The CDR3 protein is CASSGDLGQEYNEQFF. The CDR3 DNA reads TGTGCCAGCAGCGGCGACCTGGGACAGGAATACAATGAGCAGTTCTTC.

This sequence joins TRBV5-1 and TRBJ2-1; TRBD2 aligns across 8 bases. The CDR3 runs to 15 residues. V gave up 0 bases and J gave up 8 bases; unmatched junction bases: 7. Germline V gives CDR1 SGHRS, CDR2 YFSETQ. Written as DNA, the CDR3 is TGCGCCAGCAGCTTGGAGCGGGAGCTCTCGGATGAGCAGTTCTTC. It specifies CASSLERELSDEQFF. The full variable domain, with the rest looked up from reference TRBV5-1 and TRBJ2-1, is KAGVTQTPRYLIKTRGQQVTLSCSPISGHRSVSWYQQTPGQGLQFLFEYFSETQRNKGNFPGRFSGRQFSNSRSEMNVSTLELGDSALYLCASSLERELSDEQFFGPGTRLTVL.

In DNA, the CDR3 is TGTGCCAGTAGTATAGACCTGTTAAACGAGCAGTACTTC. Translation gives CASSIDLLNEQYF. The chain recombines TRBV19 with TRBJ2-7; no reliable D call. V was trimmed by 0 bases and J by 5 bases, leaving 8 bases between them. The CDR3 covers 13 residues. The germline gives CDR1 LNHDA, CDR2 SQIVND (reference sequence).

This clone occurred a few times. The genes are TRBV13 and TRBJ1-4; a weak D match, TRBD1 (6 bases). This CDR3 is built from 15 residues. Looked up from germline, CDR1 is PRHDT and CDR2 is FYEKMQ (reference sequence). Trimming removed 3 bases from V and 0 bases from J, with 8 bases in between. CDR3 loop: CASSLRTATNEKLFF. The CDR3 DNA follows: TGTGCCAGCAGCTTGAGGACAGCAACTAATGAAAAACTGTTTTTT.

This rearrangement joins TRBV6-5 to TRBJ1-1; TRBD1 might be the D (5 bases). Germline-derived CDR1 and CDR2 are MNHEY and SVGAGI. This CDR3 has 11 residues. V was shortened by 10 bases and J by 6 bases, with 12 bases between the two germline ends. The CDR3 nucleotides are TGTGCCACCGGTCGGGGGGCTGAAGCTTTCTTT. Translated: CATGRGAEAFF.

The chain combines TRBV11-3 with TRBJ1-1; 8 nucleotides agree with TRBD1. Trimming removed 8 bases from V and 2 bases from J; junction bases left unmatched: 7. The CDR3 has 14 residues. Germline V CDR1 and CDR2: SGHNT, YENEEA. CDR3 amino acids: CASAQGAGNTEAFF. CDR3 in DNA: TGTGCCAGCGCGCAGGGGGCGGGTAACACTGAAGCTTTCTTT.

The chain combines TRBV5-1 with TRBJ2-3, with 7 bases matching TRBD2. Germline CDR1 is SGHRS and CDR2 is YFSETQ. There are 16 residues in the CDR3. The J segment lost 6 bases and the V segment lost 6 bases, leaving 16 bases of the junction unmatched. The CDR3: CASKLMGEGLGDTQYF. DNA for the CDR3: TGCGCCAGCAAACTGATGGGGGAGGGCCTAGGGGATACGCAGTATTTT.

The rearrangement links TRBV7-9 to TRBJ2-2; TRBD2 matches at 8 bases. Germline CDR1 SEHNR, CDR2 FQNEAQ (reference sequence). CDR3 length: 14 residues. V was pared by 7 bases and J by 8 bases, with 9 bases of the junction left unmatched. In DNA, the CDR3 is TGTGCCAGCACTACGACTAGCGTCCCGGGGGAGCTGTTTTTT. It yields the protein CASTTTSVPGELFF.

This clone was recorded a few times. The CDR3 nucleotides read TGTGCCAGCAGCTCACGGACAGGGGCATACACCTTC. This sequence encodes CASSSRTGAYTF. The V call is TRBV7-9, the J call TRBJ1-2, with 9 bases lining up with TRBD1. CDR3 length: 12 amino acids. Germline loops: CDR1 SEHNR, CDR2 FQNEAQ (reference sequence). Trimming cost V 4 bases and J 11 bases; bases outside gene matches: 5.

V gene TRBV4-1 combines with J gene TRBJ2-3, with TRBD1 identical over 10 bases. There are 16 residues in the CDR3. The V segment lost 1 base and the J segment 4 bases; nucleotides outside the gene matches: 5. CDR1 is MGHRA, CDR2 YSYEKL, per germline. The CDR3 sequence: CASSQGDRGSSDTQYF. In DNA form, the CDR3 reads TGCGCCAGCAGCCAAGGGGACAGGGGTTCTTCAGATACGCAGTATTTT.

This clone turned up a few times. The V and J genes are TRBV18 and TRBJ2-5; D is unclear. The V end lost 3 bases, the J end lost 2 bases, and 13 bases lay between the germline ends. The CDR3 length is 15 residues. Per germline, CDR1 KGHSH and CDR2 LQKENI. The CDR3 sequence: CASSPLSRRQETQYF. The CDR3 region has the DNA TGTGCCAGCTCACCTCTCAGCAGGCGTCAAGAGACCCAGTACTTC.

The rearrangement joins TRBV28 to TRBJ1-3; 9 bases are a match to TRBD1. The junction had 6 bases not matched to a gene; V was cut back by 5 bases and J by 1 base. This CDR3 region has 16 residues. The germline CDR1 and CDR2 sequences are MDHEN and SYDVKM. In DNA form, the CDR3 reads TGTGCCAGCAGTGGAGGGACAGGGAAATCTGGAAACACCATATATTTT. It encodes CASSGGTGKSGNTIYF.

This chain links TRBV28 with TRBJ1-5, with D perhaps TRBD1 (5 bases). Germline V gene sequence: CDR1 MDHEN, CDR2 SYDVKM. The CDR3 runs to 14 residues. Trimming stripped 4 bases from V and 7 bases from J, with 14 bases between. The CDR3 coding sequence is TGTGCCAGCAGTTCTCCTGGGGCAGGCCAGCCCCAGCATTTT. Its translation: CASSSPGAGQPQHF.

This chain joins TRBV25-1 and TRBJ2-1, with TRBD2 as a possible D gene (5 bases). The CDR3 totals 11 residues. Trimming took 5 bases from V and 10 from J, leaving 9 bases between them. Per germline, CDR1 MGHDK and CDR2 SYGVNS. CDR3 region: CASSRTFEQFF. The DNA of the CDR3 is TGTGCCAGCAGTCGGACTTTCGAGCAGTTCTTC.

The chain joins TRBV14 to TRBJ1-1; 8 bases align to TRBD1. V was clipped by 0 bases and J by 9 bases; unmatched bases: 9. The germline gives CDR1 SGHDN, CDR2 FVKESK. The CDR3 consists of 15 residues. The CDR3 region is CASSQDLGQGGKAFF. The CDR3 DNA is TGTGCCAGCAGCCAAGATCTTGGACAGGGAGGAAAAGCTTTCTTT. The whole variable domain, filled in from reference TRBV14 and TRBJ1-1, reads EAGVTQFPSHSVIEKGQTVTLRCDPISGHDNLYWYRRVMGKEIKFLLHFVKESKQDESGMPNNRFLAERTGGTYSTLKVQPAELEDSGVYFCASSQDLGQGGKAFFGQGTRLTVV.

The chain combines TRBV5-4 with TRBJ2-5, with TRBD1 matching 10 bases. The CDR3 covers 17 residues. V dropped 0 bases and J dropped 1; count of bases not matched to a gene: 6. CDR1 and CDR2 (germline): SGHNT, YYREEE (reference sequence). CDR3 in DNA: TGTGCCAGCAGCTTGGGAGCCGGGACAGGGGTCCAAGAGACCCAGTACTTC. Protein sequence: CASSLGAGTGVQETQYF.

V is TRBV7-3 and J is TRBJ1-6; D unclear. The CDR3 has 13 amino acids. From germline, CDR1 is SGHTA and CDR2 FQGTGA. The V end was cut by 5 bases, the J end by 1 base, with 3 bases between. CDR3 DNA: TGTGCCAGCAGCCCGTCCTATAATTCACCCCTCCACTTT. Encoded protein: CASSPSYNSPLHF.